This TCR beta chain was observed in a study of T cell repertoires in cytomegalovirus infection. Study-level information: CMV epitopes in the study were HLA-C-restricted (recently identified) and HLA-B-restricted (well studied). Indications of both CMV infection and matching HLA type were provided by public TCR beta signatures.

Broader study findings: Summed frequency of shared TCR beta families picked out CMV carriers who also had the relevant HLA. The ex vivo response was dominated by HLA-C-restricted CMV-specific TCR beta clonotypes.

In this sample, this clonotype turned up a few times. Its antigen remains unknown. TCRdb passed the reads through MiXCR, listing each CDR3 protein once. The top ten clones hold around 14% of a sample with some 800,000 distinct CDR3 sequences, 25% to 30% of them seen once. The clonotype was recovered from a human donor in good health (CMV status not recorded). Some clones in this sample may be carry-over from other donors' samples. Sequencing was performed on cultured CD8+ T cells from PBMCs, taken from culture after CMV antigen stimulation.

The CDR3 DNA reads TGTGCCAGCAGGGACAGGGGTGTGAACAATGAGCAGTTCTTC. Its translation is CASRDRGVNNEQFF. The chain is built from TRBV6-2 or TRBV6-3 and TRBJ2-1; TRBD1 aligns across 9 bases. The CDR3 contains 14 residues. Losses at the gene ends were 6 bases for V and 5 bases for J; bases not matched to a gene: 5. Germline CDR1 MNHEY, CDR2 SVGEGT.